The 6 T cell receptor beta chains given below trace back to one sample, sequenced in a study of beta chain features in type 1 diabetes. TCRB transcripts that were expressed got sequenced, as all of the isolated RNA had been reverse transcribed. Clones were read by immunoSEQ multiplex PCR, and TCRdb kept only the in-frame ones, dropping some. The sample lists under 250,000 clones; roughly 14% were seen once. The sample taken for sequencing was naive CD4+ T cells from blood. The receptors stem from a woman between 35 and 50 years old in good health.

The sample holds many counts of this clone. CDR3 coding DNA: TGTGCTAGTGGTTTGGTAGCGGGGGGTTCACCCCTCCACTTT. Translated: CASGLVAGGSPLHF. V is TRBV12-5 and J is TRBJ1-6, with D perhaps matching TRBD1 (5 bases). The CDR3 sequence is 14 residues long. Germline-derived CDR1 and CDR2 are LGHNT and FRNRAP. Deletions cut 0 bases from V and 9 bases from J, with 9 bases between.

The CDR3 nucleotides read TGTGCCAGCAGTTCGGGACTAGCTAGCTACGAGCAGTACTTC. Protein sequence: CASSSGLASYEQYF. J is TRBJ2-7 and V is TRBV6-6; TRBD2 matches 9 bases. The V and J ends lost 4 bases and 3 bases, in that order; junction bases with no gene match: 4. The CDR3 spans 14 residues. From germline, CDR1 is MNHNY and CDR2 SVGAGI (reference sequence).

This clone appeared a few times. The chain recombines TRBV18 with TRBJ1-1, with TRBD1 matching 9 bases. Germline CDR1 is KGHSH and CDR2 is LQKENI. There are 14 residues in the CDR3. V lost 3 bases, J lost 3 bases, and 2 bases stayed unmatched. Here the CDR3 reads CASSPRTGDTEAFF. CDR3 nucleotide sequence: TGTGCCAGCTCACCCCGGACAGGGGACACTGAAGCTTTCTTT.

This clone showed up just a few times. The V and J genes are TRBV11-2 and TRBJ2-1, with 11 nucleotides matching TRBD2. The CDR3 length is 17 residues. Trimming took 5 bases from V and 9 from J; bases not matched to a gene: 15. The germline V gene encodes CDR1 SGHAT and CDR2 FQNNGV. The DNA of the CDR3 is TGTGCCAGCAGCCCCCGTAGCGGGGGGGCCATATGGTCTGAGCAGTTCTTC. It encodes CASSPRSGGAIWSEQFF.

The chain uses TRBV10-3 and TRBJ2-5; a possible D gene is TRBD2 (7 bases). CDR1 is ENHRY and CDR2 is SYGVKD in the germline V gene. CDR3 length: 14 residues. V was shortened by 2 bases and J by 5 bases, with 12 bases between the two germline ends. The CDR3 reads CAISEGGAQETQYF. Here the CDR3 DNA reads TGTGCCATCAGTGAGGGGGGGGCTCAGGAGACCCAGTACTTC.

This clone was seen more than once but under ten times. This chain connects TRBV19 to TRBJ2-1; 7 bases align to TRBD1. V lost 6 bases to trimming and J lost 8 bases; unmatched junction nucleotides: 10. Per the germline V gene, CDR1 is LNHDA and CDR2 is SQIVND (reference sequence). The CDR3 length is 14 residues. This chain's CDR3 is CASRKQNRGDEQFF. CDR3 in DNA: TGTGCCAGTAGAAAGCAGAACAGGGGCGATGAGCAGTTCTTC. The complete variable domain, with remaining parts taken from reference TRBV19 and TRBJ2-1, reads DGGITQSPKYLFRKEGQNVTLSCEQNLNHDAMYWYRQDPGQGLRLIYYSQIVNDFQKGDIAEGYSVSREKKESFPLTVTSAQKNPTAFYLCASRKQNRGDEQFFGPGTRLTVL.